This is a list of T cell receptor beta chains from one sample in a study of blood T cell repertoires in COVID-19. Clones were sequenced by immunoSEQ multiplex PCR, and TCRdb holds only the in-frame ones, with some missing. Found here are approximately 170,000 clones, approximately 86% of them singletons; the top ten hold 6.9%. Sequencing was carried out using peripheral blood. Every receptor here comes from a man of 80 years or more with COVID-19, enrolled during active disease. Each CDR3 is given with its conserved first and last residue. D genes are given only for firm matches. Clone size appears in some rows only: once, few, many, or a class for an expanded clone.

V gene	clone size	D gene	J gene	CDR3 DNA	CDR3 protein
TRBV3-1/TRBV3-2	-	TRBD1	TRBJ2-6	TGTGCCAGCAGCCAAAACCGACAGGGAAGGGCCTCTGGGGCCAACGTCCTGACTTTC	CASSQNRQGRASGANVLTF
TRBV24-1	-	TRBD2	TRBJ2-5	TGTGCCACCAGTGATTGGGGGGGTGAAGAGACCCAGTACTTC	CATSDWGGEETQYF
TRBV4-3	-	TRBD2	TRBJ2-1	TGCGCCAGCAGCCAAGAGCCCCTCAGAGCGGGGTCCTTCAATGAGCAGTTCTTC	CASSQEPLRAGSFNEQFF
TRBV10-3	-	-	TRBJ2-7	TGTGCCATCGGGGCAGCGACCTACGAGCAGTACTTC	CAIGAATYEQYF
TRBV4-1	-	TRBD1	TRBJ1-2	TGCGCCAGCAGCCACGACAACAGGGGGCGCAACTATGGCTACACCTTC	CASSHDNRGRNYGYTF
TRBV3-1/TRBV3-2	-	-	TRBJ1-6	TGTGCCAGCAGCCAAGGGGGGGGATCAGGGGCTTATAATTCACCCCTCCACTTT	CASSQGGGSGAYNSPLHF
TRBV6-2/TRBV6-3	-	TRBD2	TRBJ2-7	TGTGCCAGCAGTTACCAGCGGGGGATCTCCTACGAGCAGTACTTC	CASSYQRGISYEQYF
TRBV7-9	few	-	TRBJ1-2	TGTGCCAGCACCCCGACAGGAGCTAACTATGGCTACACCTTC	CASTPTGANYGYTF
TRBV18	-	TRBD1	TRBJ2-2	TGTGCCAGCTCATTCCACAGGGGGCTAAACACCGGGGAGCTGTTTTTT	CASSFHRGLNTGELFF
TRBV6-1	-	-	TRBJ1-2	TGTGCCAGCAGTGAAGCGGTCAGGGCGGGAGGCTACACCTTC	CASSEAVRAGGYTF
TRBV18	-	TRBD2	TRBJ2-3	TGTGCCAGCTCACCGTTGGACTTAGCGGGGGGCACAGATACGCAGTATTTT	CASSPLDLAGGTDTQYF
TRBV7-2	-	-	TRBJ2-7	TGTGCCAGCAGCTCTAAGGGGGGGTACGAGCAGTACTTC	CASSSKGGYEQYF
TRBV12-3/TRBV12-4	-	-	TRBJ1-1	TGTGCCAGCAGTTTAGAGGGGCTTATCCCGGCTTTCTTT	CASSLEGLIPAFF
TRBV11-3	few	-	TRBJ1-1	TGTGCCAGCAGCCCCCCCGGAGTTGGAGCTTTCTTT	CASSPPGVGAFF
TRBV10-2	-	TRBD1	TRBJ1-1	TGCGCCAGCAGGGCACAGGGGGCGAGCACTGAAGCTTTCTTT	CASRAQGASTEAFF
TRBV11-3	-	-	TRBJ2-1	TGTGCCAGCAGCTTCTCGGCGGGGAGCTCCTACAATGAGCAGTTCTTC	CASSFSAGSSYNEQFF
TRBV3-1/TRBV3-2	-	-	TRBJ2-5	TGTGCCAGCAGCCAAGCTATTAGCGGCCCAGAGACCCAGTACTTC	CASSQAISGPETQYF
TRBV9	-	-	TRBJ1-1	TGTGCCAGCAGCGTAGCAGGCGACACTGAAGCTTTCTTT	CASSVAGDTEAFF
TRBV19	-	TRBD1	TRBJ1-5	TGTGCCAGTACCTCGGACAGGGCGAGCAATCAGCCCCAGCATTTT	CASTSDRASNQPQHF
TRBV2	once	TRBD1	TRBJ2-7	TGTGCCAGCAGTGATATGGACAGGGGAGGTACCTACGAGCAGTACTTC	CASSDMDRGGTYEQYF
TRBV15	-	-	TRBJ1-5	TGTGCCACCAGCCGTAACGACAGGAACAATCAGCCCCAGCATTTT	CATSRNDRNNQPQHF
TRBV2	-	TRBD1	TRBJ1-4	TGTGCCAGCAGTCGCGACAGGGCTGCTTTGGATAATGAAAAACTGTTTTTT	CASSRDRAALDNEKLFF
TRBV19	few	TRBD1	TRBJ1-5	TGTGCCAGTAGTGGACCGGACAGGCCTAGCAATCAGCCCCAGCATTTT	CASSGPDRPSNQPQHF
TRBV10-1	-	TRBD1	TRBJ1-1	TGCGCCAGCAGTGCGGGACAGGGGGTCGCTGAAGCTTTCTTT	CASSAGQGVAEAFF
TRBV11-2	-	-	TRBJ1-4	TGTGCCAGCAGCTATGCAGGGGAGGGAAAACTGTTTTTT	CASSYAGEGKLFF
TRBV13	-	-	TRBJ2-7	TGTGCCAGCAGCCCTGGGCGTACCTACGAGCAGTACTTC	CASSPGRTYEQYF
TRBV10-2	-	TRBD1	TRBJ1-2	TGCGCCGGCAGTGTCGGACAGGGGGAGGGCTACACCTTC	CAGSVGQGEGYTF
TRBV19	-	TRBD1	TRBJ2-1	TGTGCCAGTAGTCCGCTGGGACAGGGTACGGTCGATGAGCAGTTCTTC	CASSPLGQGTVDEQFF
TRBV11-3	-	-	TRBJ1-6	TGTGCCAGCAGCCCCGGGGGTCTTTCACCCCTCCACTTT	CASSPGGLSPLHF
TRBV15	-	TRBD2	TRBJ2-1	TGTGCCACCAGCAGAGATGTGGCGGGGGGACTCAATGAGCAGTTCTTC	CATSRDVAGGLNEQFF
TRBV15	few	TRBD1	TRBJ1-6	TGTGCCACCAGCAGAGGGGACAGGGGAAGTTCACCCCTCCACTTT	CATSRGDRGSSPLHF
TRBV12-3/TRBV12-4	-	-	TRBJ1-3	TGTGCCAGCAGTCCCCCGCGCGGGAACACCATATATTTT	CASSPPRGNTIYF
TRBV7-3	-	-	TRBJ1-6	TGTGCCAGCAGCTTAGACATCGGCTCACCCCTCCACTTT	CASSLDIGSPLHF
TRBV5-4	-	-	TRBJ1-2	TGTGCCAGCAGCTCGAAGGTAGACGGGGGCTACACCTTC	CASSSKVDGGYTF
TRBV5-8	-	-	TRBJ2-7	TGTGCCAGCAGCTTGGGGCCGTTCCCGTACTTC	CASSLGPFPYF
TRBV5-1	few	-	TRBJ2-3	TGCGCCAGCAGGGACAGATGGGCCACAGATACGCAGTATTTT	CASRDRWATDTQYF
TRBV5-6	-	TRBD2	TRBJ2-3	TGTGCCAGCAGCTTGGGGGACTACACAGATACGCAGTATTTT	CASSLGDYTDTQYF
TRBV5-1	-	-	TRBJ2-3	TGCGCCAGCAGCTTGCGGGGGGCCATAGATACGCAGTATTTT	CASSLRGAIDTQYF
TRBV9	-	TRBD1	TRBJ1-3	TGTGCCAGCAGCCCCACAGGGGTCTCTGGAAACACCATATATTTT	CASSPTGVSGNTIYF
TRBV4-2	-	TRBD1	TRBJ1-1	TGTGCCAGCAGCCAAGATGGAGGGGGCGGGTACACTGAAGCTTTCTTT	CASSQDGGGGYTEAFF
TRBV2	few	-	TRBJ2-2	TGTGCCAGCATCCAGGGGCAGAACACCGGGGAGCTGTTTTTT	CASIQGQNTGELFF
TRBV4-2	-	TRBD1	TRBJ1-2	TGTGCCAGCAGCCAAGGATTACAGGGGGCCTATGGCTACACCTTC	CASSQGLQGAYGYTF
TRBV5-4	once	TRBD1	TRBJ2-2	TGTGCCAGCAGCTTGGTCGGGACAGGGGAATCCGGGGAGCTGTTTTTT	CASSLVGTGESGELFF
TRBV12-3/TRBV12-4	-	TRBD1	TRBJ1-1	TGTGCCAGCAGTCCCGGACAGGCGCTAGAAGCTTTCTTT	CASSPGQALEAFF
TRBV5-1	-	-	TRBJ2-2	TGCGCCAGCAGCTTGGGGACAGCGAACACCGGGGAGCTGTTTTTT	CASSLGTANTGELFF
TRBV6-5	once	-	TRBJ1-6	TGTGCCAGCAGTTACGCTCAAGAGGTTCGGAATTCACCCCTCCACTTT	CASSYAQEVRNSPLHF
TRBV18	-	-	TRBJ1-4	TGTGCCAGCTCACCATTTCAGACAGGAAATAATGAAAAACTGTTTTTT	CASSPFQTGNNEKLFF
TRBV5-1	-	-	TRBJ1-3	TGCGCCAGCAGCCTAGCGGGGTACGGAAACACCATATATTTT	CASSLAGYGNTIYF
TRBV6-6	few	TRBD1	TRBJ1-5	TGTGCCAGCAGTTATCAGGGGGCCAATCAGCCCCAGCATTTT	CASSYQGANQPQHF
TRBV5-1	-	-	TRBJ2-2	TGCGCCAGCAGCTCGACAGATTTTAGGGGGGAGCTGTTTTTT	CASSSTDFRGELFF
TRBV5-1	-	TRBD1	TRBJ1-5	TGCGCCAGCAGCATGACAGGGAATAGCAATCAGCCCCAGCATTTT	CASSMTGNSNQPQHF
TRBV27	-	-	TRBJ1-3	TGTGCCAGTATAGAGGACAATGCCAGGAAAAACTCTGGAAACACCATATATTTT	CASIEDNARKNSGNTIYF
TRBV15	-	-	TRBJ1-2	TGTGCCACCAGCAGAGAGGGTCTGGGGGCTAATGGCTACACCTTC	CATSREGLGANGYTF
TRBV29-1	-	TRBD2	TRBJ2-5	TGCAGCGTTGAGGGGACTAGCGGGTACCAAGAGACCCAGTACTTC	CSVEGTSGYQETQYF
TRBV6-5	-	TRBD2	TRBJ2-5	TGTGCCAGCAGCGTAGCGGGGGGGGAAGAGACCCAGTACTTC	CASSVAGGEETQYF
TRBV24-1	-	-	TRBJ2-5	TGTGCCACCAGTGATGCGTACCAAGAGACCCAGTACTTC	CATSDAYQETQYF
TRBV7-8	once	TRBD2	TRBJ2-2	TGTGCCAGCAGCTCGAGACTAGCGGGGGCCTCACAGCTCAACACCGGGGAGCTGTTTTTT	CASSSRLAGASQLNTGELFF
TRBV4-3	-	-	TRBJ2-2	TGCGCCAGCAGCCTCTCCCCGGTGGTCACCGGGGAGCTGTTTTTT	CASSLSPVVTGELFF
TRBV6-4	-	-	TRBJ1-1	TGTGCCGGTCCGGGGGGAAGCACTGAAGCTTTCTTT	CAGPGGSTEAFF
TRBV2	-	-	TRBJ1-3	TGTGCCAGCAGTGAGGAGGGAAACACCATATATTTT	CASSEEGNTIYF